The following is a T cell receptor (beta chain) sequence with its context. Its antigen is undetermined. The sample belongs to a study of T cell repertoires in ileal Crohn's disease. Overall study context: MI samples are biopsies from the surgical specimen's proximal margin. Each sample's TCRB immunosequencing used about 0.5 micrograms of biopsy DNA.

Time point given: proximal margin of the surgical specimen (macroscopically non-inflamed). Included were adult ileal or ileocolonic Crohn's patients indicated for ileocolonic resection. Data came from immunoSEQ multiplex PCR; TCRdb stores just in-frame clones and leaves some out. The data contain around 7,000 clones, around 80% of them seen just once; the ten biggest clones take up roughly 32%. V gave up 7 bases and J gave up 1 base; unmatched junction bases: 2. From germline, CDR1 is SNHLY and CDR2 FYNNEI. The CDR3 spans 13 residues. Whole-study results and caveats: Every patient over 26.8% clonality showed endoscopic recurrence.

The sequence was obtained from an adult with Crohn's disease. The genes are TRBV2 and TRBJ1-1; 8 nucleotides match TRBD1. The source material was ileal tissue. Here the CDR3 reads CASTGTGNTEAFF. The CDR3 DNA reads TGTGCCAGCACCGGGACAGGGAACACTGAAGCTTTCTTT.